The clone carrying this T cell receptor (beta chain) occurred a few times. V was trimmed by 3 bases and J by 11 bases, leaving 15 bases between them. This CDR3 is built from 13 residues. In germline, CDR1 is SGHTA, CDR2 FQGNSA. The entry originates in a study of T-cell memory formation after mild COVID-19. Employing constant-segment primers, 5'RACE generated TCR alpha and TCR beta cDNA libraries bearing sample barcodes and UMIs. TCRdb reanalysed the 5' RACE reads using MiXCR and keeps one entry per CDR3 protein. The sample lists almost 350,000 distinct CDR3 sequences, around 20% occurring once. The chain recombines TRBV7-2 with TRBJ2-3, with D tentatively TRBD2 (6 bases). The receptor comes from a man younger than 35 who had mild COVID-19 (a few samples of this study predate the infection). Cell type and time point are not known. Sequencing was performed on PBMCs or a T cell subset sorted from them (not recorded which). DNA for the CDR3: TGTGCCAGCAGCTTGGAGGGTCTTAGGGGGCAGTATTTT. Translating gives CASSLEGLRGQYF.